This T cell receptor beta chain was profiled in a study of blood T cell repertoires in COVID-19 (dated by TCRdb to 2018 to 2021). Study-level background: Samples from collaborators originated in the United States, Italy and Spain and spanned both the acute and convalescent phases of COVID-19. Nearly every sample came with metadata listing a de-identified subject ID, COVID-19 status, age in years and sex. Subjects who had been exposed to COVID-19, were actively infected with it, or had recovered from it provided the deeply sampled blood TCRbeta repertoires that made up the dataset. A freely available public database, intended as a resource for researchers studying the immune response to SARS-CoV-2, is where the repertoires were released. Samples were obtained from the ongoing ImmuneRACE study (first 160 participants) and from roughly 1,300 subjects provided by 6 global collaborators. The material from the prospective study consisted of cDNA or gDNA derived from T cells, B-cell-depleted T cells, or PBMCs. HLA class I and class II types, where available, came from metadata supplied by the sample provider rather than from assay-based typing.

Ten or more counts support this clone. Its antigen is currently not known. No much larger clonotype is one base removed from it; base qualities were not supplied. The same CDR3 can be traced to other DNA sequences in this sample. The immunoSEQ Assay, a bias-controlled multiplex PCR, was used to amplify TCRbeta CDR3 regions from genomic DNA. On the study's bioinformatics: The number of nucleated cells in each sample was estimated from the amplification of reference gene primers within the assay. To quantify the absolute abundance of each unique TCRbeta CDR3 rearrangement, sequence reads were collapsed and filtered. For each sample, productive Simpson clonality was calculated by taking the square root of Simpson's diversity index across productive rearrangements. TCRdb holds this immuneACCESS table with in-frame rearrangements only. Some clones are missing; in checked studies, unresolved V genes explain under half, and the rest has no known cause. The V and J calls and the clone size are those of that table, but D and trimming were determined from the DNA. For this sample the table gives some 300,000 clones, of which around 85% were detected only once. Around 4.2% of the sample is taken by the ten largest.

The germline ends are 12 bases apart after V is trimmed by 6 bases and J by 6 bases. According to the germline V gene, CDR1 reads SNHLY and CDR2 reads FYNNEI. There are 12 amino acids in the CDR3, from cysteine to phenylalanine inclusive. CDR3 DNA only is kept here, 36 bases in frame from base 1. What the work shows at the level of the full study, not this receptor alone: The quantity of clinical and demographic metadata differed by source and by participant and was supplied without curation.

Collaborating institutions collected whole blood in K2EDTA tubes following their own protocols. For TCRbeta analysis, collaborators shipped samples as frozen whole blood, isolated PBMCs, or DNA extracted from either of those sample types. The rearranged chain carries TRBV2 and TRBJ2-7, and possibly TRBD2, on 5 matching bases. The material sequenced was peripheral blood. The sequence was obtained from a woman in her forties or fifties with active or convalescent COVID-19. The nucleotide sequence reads TGTGCCAGCAGGGGCCGGGCGGGCGAGCAGTACTTC. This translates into CASRGRAGEQYF.